The rows below give T cell receptor beta chains drawn from one sample of a study of cytomegalovirus exposure and HLA in healthy donors. The repertoire was sequenced with immunoSEQ multiplex PCR; TCRdb's copy has only in-frame clones and lacks some. Of about 140,000 clones in the sample, 80% to 90% were seen once. Material for sequencing was PBMCs. The receptors stem from a woman aged 30 to 39 in good health and CMV-seronegative. The CDR3 runs from the conserved cysteine through the conserved F or W. D genes are given only for firm matches. The size entry is marked missing in some rows and otherwise reads once, few, many or a size class.

abundance	v_gene	d_gene	j_gene	CDR3nt	CDR3aa
once	TRBV28	-	TRBJ1-1	TGTGCCAGCAGCCGCAATAATGAGGACACTGAAGCTTTCTTT	CASSRNNEDTEAFF
-	TRBV19	TRBD1	TRBJ1-1	TGTGCCAGTAGTAAAGGACGGGACAGGGGGCGGAATGAAGCTTTCTTT	CASSKGRDRGRNEAFF
once	TRBV2	TRBD2	TRBJ2-5	TGTGCCAGCAGTGAAGCTGTATGGGAGGGGAGGGTCCAAGAGACCCAGTACTTC	CASSEAVWEGRVQETQYF
-	TRBV19	TRBD1	TRBJ2-2	TGTGCCAGTAGAACCGGGACAGGGGACACCGGGGAGCTGTTTTTT	CASRTGTGDTGELFF
-	TRBV15	-	TRBJ1-1	TGTGCCACCAGCAGAGAAGGGAGGAACACTGAAGCTTTCTTT	CATSREGRNTEAFF
-	TRBV4-2	TRBD1	TRBJ2-7	TGTGCCAGCAGCCAAGAATGGGGACAGGGGGCCTACGAGCAGTACTTC	CASSQEWGQGAYEQYF
-	TRBV18	-	TRBJ2-1	TGTGCCAGCTCACCACCGGGGACACGTATGAACAATGAGCAGTTCTTC	CASSPPGTRMNNEQFF
-	TRBV4-3	-	TRBJ1-1	TGCGCCAGCAGCCAAGCGTCCAACACTGAAGCTTTCTTT	CASSQASNTEAFF
-	TRBV4-2	-	TRBJ1-3	TGTGCCAGCAGCTTACAGACAGTCCGCTCTGGAAACACCATATATTTT	CASSLQTVRSGNTIYF
-	TRBV29-1	-	TRBJ2-1	TGCAGCGTTCTATCTTTGGGGAGGGGGAGCTCCTACAATGAGCAGTTCTTC	CSVLSLGRGSSYNEQFF